The 30 T cell receptor beta chains below all came from one sample that was sequenced in a study of vaccination effects on CD4 cells after COVID-19. Before any sequencing was done, the ViraFEST assay used viral peptide pools to expand antigen-specific CD4+ T cells. Subsequent to a culture period of approximately 11 days, CD4+ T cells were isolated. PCR showed that the person got SARS-CoV-2 infection at some point between March and December 2020. These receptors are not linked to any known antigen. Some clones are missing from TCRdb's copy, which holds only in-frame ones; the method was immunoSEQ multiplex PCR. The profile shows approximately 37,000 clones, 73% of them singletons. Specimen: CD4+ T cells from PBMCs cultured with a peptide pool, collected before COVID-19 vaccination. The receptors come from a human donor who had a prior SARS-CoV-2 infection.

The CDR3 protein is CAISEQMNTEAFF. CDR3 DNA: TGTGCCATCAGTGAACAGATGAACACTGAAGCTTTCTTT. The chain uses TRBV10-3 and TRBJ1-1; no reliable D call. The CDR3 extends over 13 amino acids. Germline V gene lookup returns CDR1 ENHRY and CDR2 SYGVKD. The germline V and J ends were trimmed by 3 bases and 0 bases, with 5 bases remaining between them.

The chain has TRBV6-5 and TRBJ2-3; D is perhaps TRBD1 (6 bases). This CDR3 has 12 residues. Germline V gene lookup returns CDR1 MNHEY and CDR2 SVGAGI. The ends were cut back, 10 bases at V and 9 bases at J, with 17 bases in the middle. The CDR3 nucleotides read TGTGCCACCTCCCAAAGCAGGGGAACGCAGTATTTT. Protein sequence: CATSQSRGTQYF.

The chain carries TRBV9 and TRBJ1-5, with 7 bases matching TRBD1. The CDR3 runs to 15 residues. The V gene's germline CDR1 is SGDLS and CDR2 YYNGEE. Trimming at V came to 3 bases and at J to 3 bases, leaving 6 bases not matched to a gene. The CDR3 DNA sequence: TGTGCCAGCAGCGCCGGGGGACAGCCCAATCAGCCCCAGCATTTT. This encodes CASSAGGQPNQPQHF. Complete variable domain (other parts from reference TRBV9 and TRBJ1-5): DSGVTQTPKHLITATGQRVTLRCSPRSGDLSVYWYQQSLDQGLQFLIQYYNGEERAKGNILERFSAQQFPDLHSELNLSSLELGDSALYFCASSAGGQPNQPQHFGDGTRLSIL.

The chain couples TRBV5-1 to TRBJ1-1; D may be TRBD1 (6 bases). V lost 1 base to trimming and J lost 3 bases, with 10 bases between them. In germline, CDR1 is SGHRS, CDR2 YFSETQ. This CDR3 has 14 residues. The CDR3: CASSLTGRDTEAFF. The DNA for the CDR3 is TGCGCCAGCAGCTTGACAGGGAGGGACACTGAAGCTTTCTTT.

This clone was seen more than once but under ten times. The gene calls are TRBV7-9 and TRBJ2-1; D is tentatively TRBD1 or TRBD2 (6 bases each). Germline CDR1 reads SEHNR; CDR2 reads FQNEAQ (reference sequence). V lost 2 bases to trimming and J lost 7 bases, with 15 bases between them. The CDR3 contains 15 residues. The CDR3 coding sequence is TGTGCCAGCAGCTTACTGGTTGGGGGGCTAAATGAGCAGTTCTTC. Its protein product is CASSLLVGGLNEQFF.

The chain is built from TRBV9 and TRBJ1-1; D possibly corresponds to TRBD1 (6 bases). Germline V CDR1 and CDR2: SGDLS, YYNGEE. The CDR3 totals 15 residues. V dropped 0 bases and J dropped 3 bases, with 12 bases sitting between them. CDR3 residues: CASSVGGGQYTEAFF. The CDR3 coding sequence is TGTGCCAGCAGCGTAGGAGGGGGGCAGTACACTGAAGCTTTCTTT. The full variable domain, with the rest looked up from reference TRBV9 and TRBJ1-1, is DSGVTQTPKHLITATGQRVTLRCSPRSGDLSVYWYQQSLDQGLQFLIQYYNGEERAKGNILERFSAQQFPDLHSELNLSSLELGDSALYFCASSVGGGQYTEAFFGQGTRLTVV.

CDR3 bases: TGTGCCAGCAGCCCGACTAGCGGGAGGGGGAATGAGCAGTTCTTC. Residues: CASSPTSGRGNEQFF. The chain couples TRBV7-3 to TRBJ2-1; 14 nucleotides agree with TRBD2. In germline, CDR1 is SGHTA, CDR2 FQGTGA. V dropped 5 bases and J dropped 7; count of bases not matched to a gene: 4. The CDR3 has 15 amino acids.

This clone was counted once. V usage is TRBV30 and J usage is TRBJ2-1; 9 bases are a match to TRBD2. The CDR3 is 16 amino acids. V was pared by 1 base and J by 8 bases, with 12 bases of the junction left unmatched. Germline values: CDR1 GTSNPN, CDR2 SVGIG (reference sequence). DNA of the CDR3: TGTGCCTGGAGTGGCGGTAGCGGGAGAACTGGGGATGAGCAGTTCTTC. Amino acids: CAWSGGSGRTGDEQFF.

This rearrangement joins TRBV24-1 to TRBJ2-3; TRBD2 matches at 11 bases. CDR1 KGHDR and CDR2 SFDVKD come from the germline V gene. The CDR3 runs 16 residues. With V trimmed by 3 bases and J by 4 bases, 5 bases remained unmatched. The CDR3 DNA follows: TGTGCCACCAGTGATGCGACTAGCGGGGAGGCAGATACGCAGTATTTT. Translating it yields CATSDATSGEADTQYF.

The chain combines TRBV7-2 with TRBJ2-5, with TRBD2 identical over 13 bases. V shed 5 bases, J shed 1 base, and the junction held 7 bases outside the gene matches. The CDR3 is 17 amino acids. Germline V gene lookup returns CDR1 SGHTA and CDR2 FQGNSA. As DNA, the CDR3 is TGTGCCAGCAGCAACCGACTAGCGGGGGGTTTCCAAGAGACCCAGTACTTC. Protein: CASSNRLAGGFQETQYF. Filled out from reference TRBV7-2 and TRBJ2-5, the complete variable domain reads GAGVSQSPSNKVTEKGKDVELRCDPISGHTALYWYRQSLGQGLEFLIYFQGNSAPDKSGLPSDRFSAERTGGSVSTLTIQRTQQEDSAVYLCASSNRLAGGFQETQYFGPGTRLLVL.

This chain joins TRBV29-1 and TRBJ2-5, with a tentative D call TRBD1 (6 bases). The V gene lost 4 bases and the J gene lost 5 bases, with 20 bases spanning the gap. This CDR3 has 15 amino acids. Per germline, CDR1 SQVTM and CDR2 ANQGSEA. This chain's CDR3 is CSVGRAAGEGETQYF. The CDR3 region has the DNA TGCAGCGTTGGGCGAGCGGCAGGGGAAGGTGAGACCCAGTACTTC.

The chain couples TRBV19 to TRBJ2-1; unclear D gene. Germline V gene sequence: CDR1 LNHDA, CDR2 SQIVND (reference sequence). The CDR3 spans 15 residues. V gave up 3 bases and J gave up 0 bases, with 9 bases separating them. The CDR3, as DNA: TGTGCCAGTAGTATCCAACCAGACTCCTACAATGAGCAGTTCTTC. The encoded protein is CASSIQPDSYNEQFF. The entire variable domain, with the rest obtained from reference TRBV19 and TRBJ2-1, is as follows: DGGITQSPKYLFRKEGQNVTLSCEQNLNHDAMYWYRQDPGQGLRLIYYSQIVNDFQKGDIAEGYSVSREKKESFPLTVTSAQKNPTAFYLCASSIQPDSYNEQFFGPGTRLTVL.

This clone was found a few times. The CDR3, as DNA: TGTGCCAGCAGTGGGGACAGGAACTATGGCTACACCTTC. Residues: CASSGDRNYGYTF. V and J are TRBV2 and TRBJ1-2; 8 nucleotides line up with TRBD1. This CDR3 spans 13 amino acids. Trimming cost V 4 bases and J 2 bases; bases outside gene matches: 0. Germline lookup yields CDR1 SNHLY and CDR2 FYNNEI. Full variable domain (remainder filled in from reference TRBV2 and TRBJ1-2): EPEVTQTPSHQVTQMGQEVILRCVPISNHLYFYWYRQILGQKVEFLVSFYNNEISEKSEIFDDQFSVERPDGSNFTLKIRSTKLEDSAMYFCASSGDRNYGYTFGSGTRLTVV.

This chain links TRBV7-2 with TRBJ2-4, with a weak D call TRBD2 (5 bases). From germline, CDR1 is SGHTA and CDR2 FQGNSA. The CDR3 spans 17 residues. The V end lost 2 bases, the J end lost 3 bases, and 17 bases lay between the germline ends. The CDR3 region has the DNA TGTGCCAGCAGCTTAAGAGTGGGAAGCGGTGACAAAAACATTCAGTACTTC. Its translation: CASSLRVGSGDKNIQYF.

The rearrangement uses TRBV5-1 and TRBJ2-6, with D unclear. The germline V gene encodes CDR1 SGHRS and CDR2 YFSETQ. The CDR3 totals 15 residues. The ends were cut back, 4 bases at V and 2 bases at J, with 10 bases in the middle. The CDR3 region is CASSLIQTGANVLTF. As DNA, the CDR3 is TGCGCCAGCAGCCTCATACAGACTGGGGCCAACGTCCTGACTTTC.

This clone appeared once. The CDR3 nucleotides are TGTGCCAGCAGCTCGCCGGGACAGGCCTACGAGCAGTACTTC. Amino acids: CASSSPGQAYEQYF. The V call is TRBV5-4, the J call TRBJ2-7, with 8 bases matching TRBD1. V shed 3 bases, J shed 2 bases, and the junction held 4 bases outside the gene matches. Germline CDR1 reads SGHNT; CDR2 reads YYREEE (reference sequence). The CDR3 is made up of 14 amino acids.

This clone was seen more than once but under ten times. The chain carries TRBV15 and TRBJ2-1; D might be TRBD1 or TRBD2, each matching 5 bases. This CDR3 spans 15 amino acids. Between the trimmed V and J ends, which lost 0 bases and 5 bases, there was a span of 11 bases. CDR1 and CDR2 (germline): LNHNV, YYDKDF (reference sequence). Written as DNA, the CDR3 is TGTGCCACCAGCAGAGAAGCTCTGGGGGACAATGAGCAGTTCTTC. Amino acid sequence: CATSREALGDNEQFF.

This clone came up a few times. The chain joins TRBV12-3 or TRBV12-4 to TRBJ2-7; D is possibly TRBD1 or TRBD2 (6 bases each). Trimming removed 7 bases from V and 4 bases from J, with 14 bases in between. The CDR3 totals 13 residues. The CDR3 is CASTPGGRYEQYF. The CDR3 nucleotides are TGTGCCAGCACTCCCGGGGGCCGGTACGAGCAGTACTTC.

This sequence joins TRBV10-3 and TRBJ2-5, with D hard to call. The CDR3 runs 12 residues. Germline CDR1 reads ENHRY; CDR2 reads SYGVKD. V lost 6 bases to trimming and J lost 5 bases, with 10 bases between them. CDR3 residues: CAIRAPGETQYF. In nucleotides, the CDR3 is TGTGCCATCAGGGCCCCGGGCGAGACCCAGTACTTC.

This clone came up a few times. V usage is TRBV30 and J usage is TRBJ1-6, with 8 bases matching TRBD1. This CDR3 contains 15 residues. J lost 10 bases, V lost 0 bases, and 8 bases had no gene match. Germline CDR1 is GTSNPN and CDR2 is SVGIG (reference sequence). The CDR3: CAWSVRSGGGSPLHF. The CDR3 DNA is TGTGCCTGGAGTGTACGTTCAGGGGGCGGATCACCCCTCCACTTT.

V usage is TRBV6-5 and J usage is TRBJ1-1, with D perhaps TRBD1 (5 bases). Per the germline V gene, CDR1 is MNHEY and CDR2 is SVGAGI. The CDR3 extends over 14 amino acids. Trimming cost V 1 base and J 5 bases, with 11 bases left between them. CDR3 in DNA: TGTGCCAGCAGTTACTATGGGGGAGGGACTGAAGCTTTCTTT. Translation gives CASSYYGGGTEAFF.

The rearrangement joins TRBV5-1 to TRBJ1-3, with TRBD1 as a possible D gene (6 bases). The germline V gene encodes CDR1 SGHRS and CDR2 YFSETQ. Between the trimmed V and J ends, which lost 3 bases and 1 base, there was a span of 8 bases. CDR3 size: 14 residues. The CDR3 nucleotides are TGCGCCAGCAGCTCAGGGGTTTCTGGAAACACCATATATTTT. Its protein is CASSSGVSGNTIYF.

This chain joins TRBV9 and TRBJ2-5, with 14 bases identical to TRBD2. The germline CDR1 and CDR2 sequences are SGDLS and YYNGEE. CDR3 size: 17 residues. The V gene end was trimmed by 4 bases and the J gene end by 5 bases; junction bases not matched to a gene: 10. As DNA, the CDR3 is TGTGCCAGCAGCCCTCAGGGACTAGCGGGAGCTGTGGAGACCCAGTACTTC. The encoded protein is CASSPQGLAGAVETQYF.

The chain uses TRBV7-9 and TRBJ2-7, with D possibly matching TRBD1 (8 bases). V lost 7 bases, J lost 4 bases, and 20 bases lay in between. There are 15 residues in the CDR3. CDR1 is SEHNR, CDR2 FQNEAQ, per germline (reference sequence). CDR3 sequence: CASTHTGGGGYEQYF. The CDR3 DNA reads TGTGCCAGCACCCACACAGGGGGGGGCGGGTACGAGCAGTACTTC.

The V call is TRBV6-5, the J call TRBJ2-7, with TRBD1 matching 10 bases. The CDR3 is 14 amino acids. From germline, CDR1 is MNHEY and CDR2 SVGAGI. Trimming took 6 bases from V and 4 from J; bases not matched to a gene: 6. The CDR3 here is CASRRQGATYEQYF. CDR3 bases: TGTGCCAGCAGGAGACAGGGGGCAACTTACGAGCAGTACTTC.

The V gene is TRBV14, the J gene TRBJ2-2; 10 bases agree with TRBD2. The germline V gene has CDR1 SGHDN and CDR2 FVKESK. This CDR3 comprises 19 residues. V was pared by 0 bases and J by 0 bases, with 7 bases of the junction left unmatched. CDR3 in DNA: TGTGCCAGCAGCCAAGATCTTCCAGCGGGGGGGACGAACACCGGGGAGCTGTTTTTT. This codes for CASSQDLPAGGTNTGELFF.

A few counts support this clone. The chain carries TRBV2 and TRBJ1-2; D gene uncertain. The CDR3 consists of 13 residues. V was clipped by 3 bases and J by 2 bases, with 7 bases between them. Germline loops: CDR1 SNHLY, CDR2 FYNNEI. CDR3 amino acids: CASSDPTNYGYTF. The CDR3 nucleotides are TGTGCCAGCAGTGATCCAACCAACTATGGCTACACCTTC.

The chain uses TRBV7-9 and TRBJ1-2, with a possible D match to TRBD1 (6 bases). The CDR3 has 16 residues. Per germline, CDR1 SEHNR and CDR2 FQNEAQ (reference sequence). V was shortened by 5 bases and J by 4 bases, with 20 bases between the two germline ends. This chain's CDR3 is CASSDLPSGVGYGYTF. The DNA of the CDR3 is TGTGCCAGCAGCGACCTTCCATCAGGGGTAGGCTATGGCTACACCTTC.

J is TRBJ2-1 and V is TRBV7-9; TRBD2 might be the D (5 bases). Germline assignment: CDR1 SEHNR and CDR2 FQNEAQ (reference sequence). Deletions cut 5 bases from V and 5 bases from J, with 16 bases between. The CDR3 extends over 15 amino acids. The CDR3 DNA is TGTGCCAGCAGCCCCCGAGGGCACAAAAACAATGAGCAGTTCTTC. Its translation is CASSPRGHKNNEQFF.

This rearrangement joins TRBV5-1 to TRBJ2-1; D ambiguous. The V and J ends lost 4 bases and 4 bases respectively, with 18 bases between them. The CDR3 runs 16 residues. Germline CDR1 is SGHRS and CDR2 is YFSETQ. In DNA form, the CDR3 reads TGCGCCAGCAGCCTCCCGATGGGTGGGTCGTACAATGAGCAGTTCTTC. This gives the protein CASSLPMGGSYNEQFF. Full variable domain (rest looked up from reference TRBV5-1 and TRBJ2-1): KAGVTQTPRYLIKTRGQQVTLSCSPISGHRSVSWYQQTPGQGLQFLFEYFSETQRNKGNFPGRFSGRQFSNSRSEMNVSTLELGDSALYLCASSLPMGGSYNEQFFGPGTRLTVL.